Presented here are 16 T cell receptor beta chains from one specimen sequenced in a study of blood T cells in healthy people across ages. A second PCR, run for about 7 to 11 cycles, used a sample-barcoded 5' primer plus a J-beta primer mix. Via MiXCR, TCRdb re-called the 5' RACE reads, giving one row per CDR3 protein. The table lists fewer than 700,000 distinct CDR3 sequences, roughly 43% of them singletons, with around 23% in the top ten. The sample comprised blood. All receptors come from a man at least 80 years old in good health.

This clonotype was seen a handful of times. The chain has TRBV3-1 and TRBJ1-2, with TRBD1 matching 9 bases. The CDR3 is 13 residues long. V dropped 4 bases and J dropped 7; count of bases not matched to a gene: 4. Germline values: CDR1 LGHDT, CDR2 YNNKEL (reference sequence). This CDR3 reads CASSPTGGGGYTF. In DNA form, the CDR3 reads TGTGCCAGCAGCCCGACAGGGGGAGGTGGCTACACCTTC.

V is TRBV9 and J is TRBJ2-3, with 9 nucleotides matching TRBD2. The germline gives CDR1 SGDLS, CDR2 YYNGEE. The CDR3 consists of 15 residues. V shed 3 bases, J shed 4 bases, and the junction held 6 bases outside the gene matches. The CDR3 loop reads CASSGSGSGADTQYF. CDR3 in DNA: TGTGCCAGCAGCGGTAGCGGGAGTGGCGCAGATACGCAGTATTTT.

This clonotype was seen a few times. A much larger clone is a single base away; this may be a read error. The V and J genes are TRBV6-5 and TRBJ2-7; TRBD1 agrees at 8 bases. From germline, CDR1 is MNHEY and CDR2 SVGAGI. The CDR3 covers 13 residues. The V gene end was trimmed by 9 bases and the J gene end by 3 bases; junction bases not matched to a gene: 7. The CDR3 coding sequence is TGTGCCAGTGACAGACAGGGGAGCTACGAGCAGTACTTC. It is translated as CASDRQGSYEQYF.

This sequence joins TRBV29-1 and TRBJ2-7; 7 bases agree with TRBD2. The CDR3 runs to 12 residues. Germline V gene sequence: CDR1 SQVTM, CDR2 ANQGSEA. V gave up 7 bases and J gave up 5 bases; unmatched junction bases: 8. CDR3 DNA: TGCAGCGCGGAGACTAGCACCAACGAGCAGTACTTC. Translating it yields CSAETSTNEQYF.

The chain combines TRBV7-8 with TRBJ2-7; perhaps TRBD1 as D (6 bases). V lost 6 bases, J lost 2 bases, and 14 bases lay in between. CDR3 size: 14 residues. CDR1 SGHVS and CDR2 FQNEAQ come from the germline V gene. The CDR3 sequence: CASRPRDNPYEQYF. CDR3 nucleotide sequence: TGTGCCAGCAGGCCTAGGGACAACCCCTACGAGCAGTACTTC.

The CDR3 region is CASSYSPVALSSYNEQFF. CDR3 coding DNA: TGTGCCAGCAGTTACAGCCCAGTAGCGCTCAGCTCCTACAATGAGCAGTTCTTC. The J gene is TRBJ2-1, the V gene TRBV6-5; D perhaps matches TRBD2 (5 bases). Trimming removed 2 bases at V and 0 bases at J, with 17 bases between. The germline CDR1 and CDR2 sequences are MNHEY and SVGAGI. The CDR3 loop spans 18 amino acids.

J is TRBJ1-1 and V is TRBV29-1, with D hard to call. CDR3 length equals 11 residues. CDR1 and CDR2 (germline): SQVTM, ANQGSEA. CDR3 DNA sequence: TGCAACGATTACAGCTACACTGAAGCTTTCTTT. Protein product: CNDYSYTEAFF.

The gene calls are TRBV2 and TRBJ2-7; D is unclear. V was pared by 6 bases and J by 4 bases, with 16 bases between. The CDR3 length is 14 residues. Germline assignment: CDR1 SNHLY and CDR2 FYNNEI. The CDR3 nucleotides are TGTGCCAGCAGCGACTCATCAACTGGTTACGAGCAGTACTTC. Its protein product is CASSDSSTGYEQYF.

At least ten counts were recorded for this clonotype. The V call is TRBV6-5, the J call TRBJ2-1; D call uncertain. CDR1 is MNHEY and CDR2 is SVGAGI in the germline V gene. The germline V and J ends were trimmed by 6 bases and 5 bases, with 11 bases remaining between them. The CDR3 consists of 13 residues. As DNA, the CDR3 is TGTGCCAGCAGCCCTAACAGAGACAATGAGCAGTTCTTC. Its protein product is CASSPNRDNEQFF.

The rearrangement joins TRBV27 to TRBJ1-2; 7 bases map to TRBD1. V lost 6 bases, J lost 4 bases, and 8 bases stayed unmatched. CDR3 length: 14 amino acids. Germline V gene data show CDR1 as MNHEY and CDR2 as SMNVEV (reference sequence). In nucleotides, the CDR3 is TGTGCCAGCAGAAAATCCCGGGACAGCTATGGCTACACCTTC. It encodes CASRKSRDSYGYTF.

The chain recombines TRBV9 with TRBJ2-7, with 9 bases fitting TRBD2. V gave up 3 bases and J gave up 2 bases; unmatched junction bases: 6. Germline loops: CDR1 SGDLS, CDR2 YYNGEE. This CDR3 contains 15 residues. The DNA for the CDR3 is TGTGCCAGCAGCGGAGGACTAGCGACCGCCTACGAGCAGTACTTC. Its protein product is CASSGGLATAYEQYF.

There are a few counts of this clonotype. The genes are TRBV30 and TRBJ1-2, with D perhaps matching TRBD1 (5 bases). In germline, CDR1 is GTSNPN, CDR2 SVGIG (reference sequence). CDR3 size: 13 residues. V was pared by 7 bases and J by 4 bases, with 16 bases between. The CDR3 sequence: CASSGRESYGYTF. The CDR3 DNA sequence: TGTGCCTCGTCGGGACGGGAGTCCTATGGCTACACCTTC. The entire variable domain, with the rest obtained from reference TRBV30 and TRBJ1-2, is as follows: SQTIHQWPATLVQPVGSPLSLECTVEGTSNPNLYWYRQAAGRGLQLLFYSVGIGQISSEVPQNLSASRPQDRQFILSSKKLLLSDSGFYLCASSGRESYGYTFGSGTRLTVV.

The chain uses TRBV20-1 and TRBJ2-1, with 10 bases that match TRBD2. CDR3 length: 16 amino acids. The germline CDR1 and CDR2 sequences are DFQATT and SNEGSKA (reference sequence). J gave up 6 bases and V 4 bases, and 12 bases lay outside the gene matches. The CDR3 coding sequence is TGCAGTGCTACAGAGAGGCGAGCGGGGGGGGGCAATGAGCAGTTCTTC. Protein sequence: CSATERRAGGGNEQFF.

The chain carries TRBV6-2 or TRBV6-3 and TRBJ2-1, with 8 positions matching TRBD2. CDR1 is MNHEY and CDR2 is SVGEGT in the germline V gene. This CDR3 has 13 residues. J was trimmed by 12 bases and V by 7 bases; bases with no gene match: 11. DNA for the CDR3: TGTGCCAGCAAGACCGGGACTAGGCACCGGCAGTTCTTC. Translated, it gives CASKTGTRHRQFF.

The chain recombines TRBV27 with TRBJ2-3; TRBD1 is a possible D gene (6 bases). The germline V and J ends were trimmed by 3 bases and 1 base, with 11 bases remaining between them. The CDR3 has 15 residues. Per germline, CDR1 MNHEY and CDR2 SMNVEV (reference sequence). The CDR3 protein is CASSFGRQGTDTQYF. The DNA of the CDR3 is TGTGCCAGCAGTTTTGGTCGACAGGGCACAGATACGCAGTATTTT.

This rearrangement joins TRBV12-3 or TRBV12-4 to TRBJ2-5; 8 nucleotides agree with TRBD1. The V gene end was trimmed by 5 bases and the J gene end by 5 bases; junction bases not matched to a gene: 10. The CDR3 sequence is 15 residues long. The CDR3 reads CASSPRTGSGETQYF. CDR3 coding DNA: TGTGCCAGCAGTCCCCGGACAGGGTCGGGGGAGACCCAGTACTTC.